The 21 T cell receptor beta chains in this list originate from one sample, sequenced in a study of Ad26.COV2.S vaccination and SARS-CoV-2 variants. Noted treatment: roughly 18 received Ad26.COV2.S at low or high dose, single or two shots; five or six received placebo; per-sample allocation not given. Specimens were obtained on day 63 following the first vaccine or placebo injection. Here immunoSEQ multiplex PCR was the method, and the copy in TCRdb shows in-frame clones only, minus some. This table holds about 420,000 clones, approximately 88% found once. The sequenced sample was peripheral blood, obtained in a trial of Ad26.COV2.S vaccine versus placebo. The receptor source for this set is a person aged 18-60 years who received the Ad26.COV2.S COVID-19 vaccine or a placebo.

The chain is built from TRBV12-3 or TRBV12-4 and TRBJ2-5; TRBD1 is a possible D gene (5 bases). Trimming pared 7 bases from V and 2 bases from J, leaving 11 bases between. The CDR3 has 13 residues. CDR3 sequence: CASTLDRQETQYF. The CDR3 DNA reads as TGTGCCAGCACGTTAGACAGACAAGAGACCCAGTACTTC.

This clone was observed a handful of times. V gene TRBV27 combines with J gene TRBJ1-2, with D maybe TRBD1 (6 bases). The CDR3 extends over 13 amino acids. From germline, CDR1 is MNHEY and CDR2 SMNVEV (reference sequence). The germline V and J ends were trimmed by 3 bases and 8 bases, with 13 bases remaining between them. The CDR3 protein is CASSFHRADGYTF. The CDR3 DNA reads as TGTGCCAGCAGTTTTCACAGGGCGGACGGCTACACCTTC.

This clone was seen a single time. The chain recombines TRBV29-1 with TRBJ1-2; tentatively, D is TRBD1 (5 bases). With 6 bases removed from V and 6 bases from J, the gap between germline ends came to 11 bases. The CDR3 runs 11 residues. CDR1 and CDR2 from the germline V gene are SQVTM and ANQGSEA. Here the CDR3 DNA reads TGCAGCGTCTGGGGCGCGGATGGCTACACCTTC. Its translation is CSVWGADGYTF.

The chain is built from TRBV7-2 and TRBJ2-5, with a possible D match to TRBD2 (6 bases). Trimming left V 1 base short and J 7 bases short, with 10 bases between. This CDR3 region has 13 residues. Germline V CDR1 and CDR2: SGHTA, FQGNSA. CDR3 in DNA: TGTGCCAGCAGCTTAGATTTGGGGGGGACCCAGTACTTC. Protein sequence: CASSLDLGGTQYF.

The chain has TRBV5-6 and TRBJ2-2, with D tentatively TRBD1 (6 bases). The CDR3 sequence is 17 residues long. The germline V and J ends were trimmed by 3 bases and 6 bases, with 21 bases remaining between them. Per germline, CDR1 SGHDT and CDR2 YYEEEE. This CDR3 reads CASSYRPGTRLSGELFF. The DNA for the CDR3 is TGTGCCAGCAGCTACAGGCCGGGGACACGATTGTCCGGGGAGCTGTTTTTT. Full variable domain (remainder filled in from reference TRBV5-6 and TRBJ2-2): DAGVTQSPTHLIKTRGQQVTLRCSPKSGHDTVSWYQQALGQGPQFIFQYYEEEERQRGNFPDRFSGHQFPNYSSELNVNALLLGDSALYLCASSYRPGTRLSGELFFGEGSRLTVL.

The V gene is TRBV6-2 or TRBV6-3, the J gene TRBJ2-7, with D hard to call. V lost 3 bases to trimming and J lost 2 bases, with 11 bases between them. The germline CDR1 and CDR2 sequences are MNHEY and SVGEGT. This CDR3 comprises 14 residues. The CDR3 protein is CASSYSEDTYEQYF. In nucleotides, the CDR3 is TGTGCCAGCAGTTATTCGGAAGATACCTACGAGCAGTACTTC.

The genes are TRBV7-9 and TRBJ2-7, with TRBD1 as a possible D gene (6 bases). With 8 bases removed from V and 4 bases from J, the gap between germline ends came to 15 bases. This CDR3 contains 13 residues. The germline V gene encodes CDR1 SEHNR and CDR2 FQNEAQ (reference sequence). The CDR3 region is CASREAGTYEQYF. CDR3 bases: TGTGCCAGCCGAGAAGCCGGGACATACGAGCAGTACTTC.

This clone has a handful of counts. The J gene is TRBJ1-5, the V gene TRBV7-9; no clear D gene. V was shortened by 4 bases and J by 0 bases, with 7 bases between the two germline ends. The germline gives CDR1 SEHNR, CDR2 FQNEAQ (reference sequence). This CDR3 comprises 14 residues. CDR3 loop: CASSSIYSNQPQHF. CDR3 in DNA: TGTGCCAGCAGCTCGATTTATAGCAATCAGCCCCAGCATTTT. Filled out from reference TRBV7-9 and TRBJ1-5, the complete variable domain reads DTGVSQNPRHKITKRGQNVTFRCDPISEHNRLYWYRQTLGQGPEFLTYFQNEAQLEKSRLLSDRFSAERPKGSFSTLEIQRTEQGDSAMYLCASSSIYSNQPQHFGDGTRLSIL.

The chain's CDR3 is CASSQRGAAREQYF. CDR3 bases: TGTGCCAGTAGTCAACGGGGGGCCGCGCGGGAGCAGTACTTC. The chain has TRBV19 and TRBJ2-7; possible D gene TRBD2, 7 bases. Per germline, CDR1 LNHDA and CDR2 SQIVND (reference sequence). There are 14 residues in the CDR3. Trimming stripped 5 bases from V and 7 bases from J, with 18 bases between.

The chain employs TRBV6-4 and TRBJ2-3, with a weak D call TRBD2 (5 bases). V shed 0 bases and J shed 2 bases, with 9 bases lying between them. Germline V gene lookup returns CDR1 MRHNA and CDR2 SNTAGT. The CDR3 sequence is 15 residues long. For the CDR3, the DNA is TGTGCCAGCAGTGACTCAAGCGGTCACACAGATACGCAGTATTTT. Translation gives CASSDSSGHTDTQYF.

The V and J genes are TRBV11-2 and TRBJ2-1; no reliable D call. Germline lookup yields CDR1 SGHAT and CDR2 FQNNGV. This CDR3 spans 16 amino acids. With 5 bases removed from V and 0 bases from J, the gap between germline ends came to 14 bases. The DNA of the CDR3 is TGTGCCAGCAGCATGGCCCTGACATTCTCCTACAATGAGCAGTTCTTC. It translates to CASSMALTFSYNEQFF.

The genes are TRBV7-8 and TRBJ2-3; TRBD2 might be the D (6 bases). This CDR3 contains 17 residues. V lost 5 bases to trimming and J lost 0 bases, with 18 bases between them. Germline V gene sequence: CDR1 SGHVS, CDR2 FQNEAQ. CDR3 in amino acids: CASSRPRGPPSTDTQYF. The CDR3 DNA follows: TGTGCCAGCAGCCGCCCGCGGGGACCGCCTAGCACAGATACGCAGTATTTT.

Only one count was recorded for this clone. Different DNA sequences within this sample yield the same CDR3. This chain's CDR3 is CASSPGQGAYEQYF. The CDR3, as DNA: TGCGCCAGCAGCCCGGGACAGGGGGCGTACGAGCAGTACTTC. The gene calls are TRBV5-1 and TRBJ2-7; 12 bases map to TRBD1. Germline CDR1 is SGHRS and CDR2 is YFSETQ. V shed 4 bases and J 4 bases; nucleotides not matched to a gene: 3. There are 14 residues in the CDR3.

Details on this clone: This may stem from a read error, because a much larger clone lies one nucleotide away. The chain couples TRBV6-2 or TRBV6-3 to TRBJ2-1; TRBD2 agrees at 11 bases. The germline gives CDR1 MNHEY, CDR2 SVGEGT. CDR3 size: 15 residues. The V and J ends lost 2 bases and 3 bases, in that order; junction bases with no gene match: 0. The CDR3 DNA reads TGTGCCAGCAGTTACGGGACTAGCGGCTACAATGAGCAGTTCTTC. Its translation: CASSYGTSGYNEQFF.

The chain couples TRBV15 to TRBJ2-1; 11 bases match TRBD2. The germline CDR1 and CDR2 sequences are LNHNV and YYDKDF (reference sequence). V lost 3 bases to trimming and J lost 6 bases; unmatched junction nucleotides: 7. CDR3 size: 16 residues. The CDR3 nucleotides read TGTGCCACCAGCAGCCAACCTAGCGGGGGGCTCAATGAGCAGTTCTTC. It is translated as CATSSQPSGGLNEQFF.

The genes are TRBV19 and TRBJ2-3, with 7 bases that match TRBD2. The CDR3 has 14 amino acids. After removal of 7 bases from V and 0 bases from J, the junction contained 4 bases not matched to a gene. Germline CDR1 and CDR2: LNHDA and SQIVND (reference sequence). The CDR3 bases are TGTGCCAGTATGACTAGCCCTAGCACAGATACGCAGTATTTT. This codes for CASMTSPSTDTQYF.

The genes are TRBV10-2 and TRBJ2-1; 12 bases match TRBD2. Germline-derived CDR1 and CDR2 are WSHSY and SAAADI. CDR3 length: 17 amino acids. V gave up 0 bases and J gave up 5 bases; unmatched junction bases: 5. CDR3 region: CASSESRTSGAHNEQFF. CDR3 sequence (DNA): TGCGCCAGCAGTGAGTCCAGGACTAGCGGGGCCCACAATGAGCAGTTCTTC.

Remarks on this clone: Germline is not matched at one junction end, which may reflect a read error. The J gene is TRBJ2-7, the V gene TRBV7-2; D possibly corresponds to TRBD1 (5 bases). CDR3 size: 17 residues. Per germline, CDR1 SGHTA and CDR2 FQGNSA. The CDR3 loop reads CAGSLVIGAVLYYEQYF. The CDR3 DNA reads TGTGCCGGCAGCTTAGTTATTGGGGCAGTACTATACTACGAGCAGTACTTC.

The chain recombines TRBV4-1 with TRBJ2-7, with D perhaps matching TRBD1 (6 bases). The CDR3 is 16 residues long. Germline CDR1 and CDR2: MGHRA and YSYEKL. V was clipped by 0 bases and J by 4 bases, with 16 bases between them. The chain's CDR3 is CASSQESFPDRYEQYF. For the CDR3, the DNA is TGCGCCAGCAGCCAAGAGAGTTTCCCGGACAGATACGAGCAGTACTTC.

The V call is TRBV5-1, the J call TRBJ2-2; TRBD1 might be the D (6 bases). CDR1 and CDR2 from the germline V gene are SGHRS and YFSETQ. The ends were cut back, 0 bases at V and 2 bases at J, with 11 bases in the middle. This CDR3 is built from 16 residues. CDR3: CASSLATGSNTGELFF. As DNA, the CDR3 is TGCGCCAGCAGCTTGGCGACAGGCAGTAACACCGGGGAGCTGTTTTTT.

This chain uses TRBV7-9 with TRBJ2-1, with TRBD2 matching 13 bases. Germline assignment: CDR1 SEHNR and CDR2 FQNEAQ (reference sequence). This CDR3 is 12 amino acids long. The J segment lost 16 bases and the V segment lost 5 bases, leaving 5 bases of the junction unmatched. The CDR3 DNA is TGTGCCAGCAGCGCCGGGACTAGCGGGGTTTTCTTC. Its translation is CASSAGTSGVFF.